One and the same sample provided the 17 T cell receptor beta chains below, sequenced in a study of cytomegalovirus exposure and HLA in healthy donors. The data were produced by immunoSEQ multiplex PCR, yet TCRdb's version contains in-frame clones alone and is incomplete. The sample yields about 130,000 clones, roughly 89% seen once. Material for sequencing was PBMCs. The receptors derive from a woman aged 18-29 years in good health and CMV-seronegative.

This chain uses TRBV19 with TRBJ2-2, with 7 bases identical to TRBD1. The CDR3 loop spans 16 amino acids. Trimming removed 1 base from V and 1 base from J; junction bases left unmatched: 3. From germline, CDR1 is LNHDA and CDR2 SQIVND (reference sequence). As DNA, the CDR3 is TGTGCCAGTAGTATAGGAGGGGGCGTGAACACCGGGGAGCTGTTTTTT. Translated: CASSIGGGVNTGELFF.

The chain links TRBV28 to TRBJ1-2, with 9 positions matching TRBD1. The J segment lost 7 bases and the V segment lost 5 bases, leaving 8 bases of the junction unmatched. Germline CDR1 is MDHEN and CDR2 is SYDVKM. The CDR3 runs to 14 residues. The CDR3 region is CASSIRDRAGGYTF. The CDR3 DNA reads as TGTGCCAGCAGTATCCGGGACAGGGCCGGTGGCTACACCTTC.

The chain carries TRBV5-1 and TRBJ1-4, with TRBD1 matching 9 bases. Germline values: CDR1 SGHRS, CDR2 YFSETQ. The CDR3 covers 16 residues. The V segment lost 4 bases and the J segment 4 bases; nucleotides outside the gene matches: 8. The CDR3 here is CASSPGQGFYNEKLFF. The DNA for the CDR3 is TGCGCCAGCAGCCCCGGACAGGGGTTTTATAATGAAAAACTGTTTTTT.

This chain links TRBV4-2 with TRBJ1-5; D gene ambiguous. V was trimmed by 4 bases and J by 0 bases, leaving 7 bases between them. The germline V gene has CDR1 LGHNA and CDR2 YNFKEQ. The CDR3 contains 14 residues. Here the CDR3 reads CASSPTNSNQPQHF. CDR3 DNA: TGTGCCAGCAGCCCTACGAATAGCAATCAGCCCCAGCATTTT.

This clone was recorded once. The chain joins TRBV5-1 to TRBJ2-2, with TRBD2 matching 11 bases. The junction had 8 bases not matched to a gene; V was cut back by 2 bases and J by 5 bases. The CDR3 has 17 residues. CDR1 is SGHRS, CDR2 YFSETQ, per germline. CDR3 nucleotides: TGCGCCAGCAGCTTAACTCCGGGACTAGCGGCGACCGGGGAGCTGTTTTTT. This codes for CASSLTPGLAATGELFF. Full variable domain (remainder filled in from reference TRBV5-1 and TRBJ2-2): KAGVTQTPRYLIKTRGQQVTLSCSPISGHRSVSWYQQTPGQGLQFLFEYFSETQRNKGNFPGRFSGRQFSNSRSEMNVSTLELGDSALYLCASSLTPGLAATGELFFGEGSRLTVL.

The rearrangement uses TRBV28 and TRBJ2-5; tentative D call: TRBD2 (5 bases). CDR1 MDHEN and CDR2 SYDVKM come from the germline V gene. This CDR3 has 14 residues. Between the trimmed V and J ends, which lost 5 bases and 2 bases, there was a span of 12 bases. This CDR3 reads CASSPNRGQETQYF. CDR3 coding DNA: TGTGCCAGCAGTCCCAACCGGGGACAAGAGACCCAGTACTTC.

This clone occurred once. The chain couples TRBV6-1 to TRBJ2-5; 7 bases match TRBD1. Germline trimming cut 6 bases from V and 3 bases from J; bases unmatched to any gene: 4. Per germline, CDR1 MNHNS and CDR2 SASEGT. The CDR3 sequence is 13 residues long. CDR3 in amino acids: CASRPQGEETQYF. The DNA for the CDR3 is TGTGCCAGCAGACCTCAGGGGGAAGAGACCCAGTACTTC.

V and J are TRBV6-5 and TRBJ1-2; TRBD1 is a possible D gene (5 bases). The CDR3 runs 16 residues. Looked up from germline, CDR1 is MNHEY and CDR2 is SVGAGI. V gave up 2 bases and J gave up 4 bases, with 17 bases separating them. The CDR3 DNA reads TGTGCCAGCAGTTACCACTCTTCACAGGAAACCTATGGCTACACCTTC. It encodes CASSYHSSQETYGYTF.

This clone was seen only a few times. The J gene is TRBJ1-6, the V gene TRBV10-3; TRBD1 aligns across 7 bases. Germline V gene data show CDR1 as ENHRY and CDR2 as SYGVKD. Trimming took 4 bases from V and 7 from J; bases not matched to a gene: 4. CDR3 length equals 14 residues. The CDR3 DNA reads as TGTGCCATCAGTGTGTCGGACAGGAATTCACCCCTCCACTTT. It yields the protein CAISVSDRNSPLHF.

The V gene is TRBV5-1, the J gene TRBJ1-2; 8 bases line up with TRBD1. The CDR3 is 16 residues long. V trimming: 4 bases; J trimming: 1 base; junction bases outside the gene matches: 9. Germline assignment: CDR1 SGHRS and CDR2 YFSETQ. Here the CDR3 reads CASSDTGTGDNYGYTF. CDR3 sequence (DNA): TGCGCCAGCAGCGACACCGGGACAGGAGATAACTATGGCTACACCTTC.

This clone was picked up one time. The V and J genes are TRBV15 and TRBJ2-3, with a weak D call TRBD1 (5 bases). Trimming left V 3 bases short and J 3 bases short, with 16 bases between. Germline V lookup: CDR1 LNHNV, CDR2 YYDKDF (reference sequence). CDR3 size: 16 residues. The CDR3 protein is CATSRDKRYLTDTQYF. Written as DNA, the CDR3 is TGTGCCACCAGCAGGGACAAGCGATATTTAACAGATACGCAGTATTTT.

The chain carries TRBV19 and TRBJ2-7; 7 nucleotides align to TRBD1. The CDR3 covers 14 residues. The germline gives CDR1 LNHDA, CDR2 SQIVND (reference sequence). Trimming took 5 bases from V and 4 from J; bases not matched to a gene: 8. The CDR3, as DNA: TGTGCCAGTAGTTTCGACAGGGATGGGTACGAGCAGTACTTC. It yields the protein CASSFDRDGYEQYF. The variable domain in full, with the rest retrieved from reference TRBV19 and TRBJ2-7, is DGGITQSPKYLFRKEGQNVTLSCEQNLNHDAMYWYRQDPGQGLRLIYYSQIVNDFQKGDIAEGYSVSREKKESFPLTVTSAQKNPTAFYLCASSFDRDGYEQYFGPGTRLTVT.

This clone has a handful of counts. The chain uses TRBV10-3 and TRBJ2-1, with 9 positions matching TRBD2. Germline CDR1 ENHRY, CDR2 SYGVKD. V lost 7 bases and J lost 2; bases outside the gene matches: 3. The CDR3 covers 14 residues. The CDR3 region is CAITPSGAYNEQFF. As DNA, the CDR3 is TGTGCCATCACTCCTAGCGGGGCCTACAATGAGCAGTTCTTC.

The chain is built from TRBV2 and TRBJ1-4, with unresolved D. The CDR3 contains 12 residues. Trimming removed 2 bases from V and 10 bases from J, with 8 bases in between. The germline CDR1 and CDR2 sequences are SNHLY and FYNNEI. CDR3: CASSEPGGKLFF. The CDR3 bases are TGTGCCAGCAGTGAACCAGGAGGAAAACTGTTTTTT.

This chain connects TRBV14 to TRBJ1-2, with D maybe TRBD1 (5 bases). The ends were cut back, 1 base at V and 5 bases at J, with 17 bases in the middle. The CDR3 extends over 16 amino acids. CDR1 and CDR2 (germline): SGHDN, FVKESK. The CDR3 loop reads CASSQVGPSRGYGYTF. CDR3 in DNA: TGTGCCAGCAGCCAAGTAGGTCCGTCAAGGGGATATGGCTACACCTTC.

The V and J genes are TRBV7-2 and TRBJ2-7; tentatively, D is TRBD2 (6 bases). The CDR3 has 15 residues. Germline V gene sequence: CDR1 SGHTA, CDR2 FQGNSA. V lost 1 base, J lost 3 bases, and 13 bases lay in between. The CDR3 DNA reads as TGTGCCAGCAGCTTAGGAGGCGGGGCAAACTACGAGCAGTACTTC. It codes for CASSLGGGANYEQYF. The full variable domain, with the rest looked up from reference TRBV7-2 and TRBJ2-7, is GAGVSQSPSNKVTEKGKDVELRCDPISGHTALYWYRQSLGQGLEFLIYFQGNSAPDKSGLPSDRFSAERTGGSVSTLTIQRTQQEDSAVYLCASSLGGGANYEQYFGPGTRLTVT.

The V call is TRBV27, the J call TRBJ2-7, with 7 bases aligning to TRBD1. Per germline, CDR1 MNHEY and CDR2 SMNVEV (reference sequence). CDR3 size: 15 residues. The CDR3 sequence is CVTGTAHRGPYEQYF. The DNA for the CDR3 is TGTGTCACCGGGACAGCTCACCGAGGCCCCTACGAGCAGTACTTC.